Listed here is a single T cell receptor (beta chain). TCRdb called the RT-PCR reads again in MiXCR, with one record for every CDR3 protein. The table has approximately 21,000 distinct CDR3 sequences, around 29% seen once. The data derive from a study of patients and donors after allogeneic stem cell transplantation. The material sequenced was blood, either unsorted or a sorted T cell fraction (not recorded which). This clonotype was sampled from a human donor who was either an allogeneic HSCT recipient or a stem cell or donor lymphocyte infusion donor (not recorded which). It is not recorded whose cells these are; they may come from a transplant donor.

The CDR3 protein is CSASLRVSRAHNEQFF. CDR3 nucleotide sequence: TGCAGTGCTAGCCTTCGGGTCTCCAGAGCCCACAATGAGCAGTTCTTC. The chain employs TRBV20-1 and TRBJ2-1; no clear D. Germline-derived CDR1 and CDR2 are DFQATT and SNEGSKA (reference sequence). This CDR3 is 16 amino acids long. Trimming shortened V by 3 bases and J by 5 bases, and 20 bases separated the two germline ends.